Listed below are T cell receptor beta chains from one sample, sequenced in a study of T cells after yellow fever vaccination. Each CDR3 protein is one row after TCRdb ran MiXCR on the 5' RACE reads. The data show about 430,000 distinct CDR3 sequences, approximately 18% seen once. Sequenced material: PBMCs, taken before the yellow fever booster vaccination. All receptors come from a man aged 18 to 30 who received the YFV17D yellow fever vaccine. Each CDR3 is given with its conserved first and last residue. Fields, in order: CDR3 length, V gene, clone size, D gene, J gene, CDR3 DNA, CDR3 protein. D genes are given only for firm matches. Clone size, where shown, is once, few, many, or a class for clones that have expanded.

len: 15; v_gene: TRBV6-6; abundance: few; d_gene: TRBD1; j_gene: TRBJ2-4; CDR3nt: TGTGCCAGCAGCGCGGACAGGGCCGCCAAAAACATTCAGTACTTC; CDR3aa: CASSADRAAKNIQYF
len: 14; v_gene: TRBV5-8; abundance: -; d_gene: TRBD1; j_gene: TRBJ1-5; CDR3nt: TGTGCCAGCAGCTTGGAGGGGGCGCGGGAGCCCCAGCATTTT; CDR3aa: CASSLEGAREPQHF
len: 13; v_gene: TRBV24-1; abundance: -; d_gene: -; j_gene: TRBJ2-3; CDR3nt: TGTGCCACCAGGGATAGTAGCACAGATACGCAGTATTTT; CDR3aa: CATRDSSTDTQYF
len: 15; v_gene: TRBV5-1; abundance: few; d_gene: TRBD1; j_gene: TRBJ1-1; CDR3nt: TGCGCCAGCAGCACGGGACAGGGGGCTGACACTGAAGCTTTCTTT; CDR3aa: CASSTGQGADTEAFF
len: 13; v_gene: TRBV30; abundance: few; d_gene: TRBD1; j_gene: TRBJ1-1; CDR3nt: TGTGCCCTGCGGGGACAGGGGAACACTGAAGCTTTCTTT; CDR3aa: CALRGQGNTEAFF
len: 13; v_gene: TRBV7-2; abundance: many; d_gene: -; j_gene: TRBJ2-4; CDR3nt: TGTGCCAGCAGCCCCCCCGGCAAAAACATTCAGTACTTC; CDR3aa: CASSPPGKNIQYF
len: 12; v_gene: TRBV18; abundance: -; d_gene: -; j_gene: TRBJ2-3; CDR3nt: TGTGCCAGCCTCTGGGGCACAGATACGCAGTATTTT; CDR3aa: CASLWGTDTQYF
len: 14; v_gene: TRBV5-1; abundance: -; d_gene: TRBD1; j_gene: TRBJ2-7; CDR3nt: TGCGCCAGCAGTTATGACAGGGGCAACTACGAGCAGTACTTC; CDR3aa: CASSYDRGNYEQYF
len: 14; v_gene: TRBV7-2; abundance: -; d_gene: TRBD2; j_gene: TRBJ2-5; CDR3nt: TGTGCCAGCAGCTCCCTAGCGGCCGGCGAGACCCAGTACTTC; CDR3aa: CASSSLAAGETQYF
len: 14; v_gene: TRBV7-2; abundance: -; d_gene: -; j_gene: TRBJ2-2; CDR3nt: TGTGCCAGCAGCGACGGGTCGACGGGCGGGGAGCTGTTTTTT; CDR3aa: CASSDGSTGGELFF
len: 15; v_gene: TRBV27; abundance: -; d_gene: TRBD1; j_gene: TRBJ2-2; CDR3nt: TGTGCCAGCAGTTATACAGGGGGTTCCACCGGGGAGCTGTTTTTT; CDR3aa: CASSYTGGSTGELFF
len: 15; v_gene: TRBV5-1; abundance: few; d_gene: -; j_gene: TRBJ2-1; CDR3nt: TGCGCCAGCAGCTTCAGGACGAGCTCCTACAATGAGCAGTTCTTC; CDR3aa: CASSFRTSSYNEQFF
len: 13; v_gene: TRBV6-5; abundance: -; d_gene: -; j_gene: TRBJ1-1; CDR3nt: TGTGCCAGCAGTCCCAACGCCCAGGGAGAAGCTTTCTTT; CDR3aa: CASSPNAQGEAFF
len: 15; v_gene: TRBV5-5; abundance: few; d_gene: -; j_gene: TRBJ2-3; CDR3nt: TGTGCCAGCAGCCCCCGGACAGATAGCACAGATACGCAGTATTTT; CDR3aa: CASSPRTDSTDTQYF
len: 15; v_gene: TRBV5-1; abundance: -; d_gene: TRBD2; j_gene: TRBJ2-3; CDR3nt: TGCGCCAGCAGCGCTAGACTAGCGGGCGCAGATACGCAGTATTTT; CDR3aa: CASSARLAGADTQYF
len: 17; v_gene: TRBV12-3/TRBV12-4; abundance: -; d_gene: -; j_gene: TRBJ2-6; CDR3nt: TGTGCCAGCAGTCCCAACGGTGGGATTTCTGGGGCCAACGTCCTGACTTTC; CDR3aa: CASSPNGGISGANVLTF
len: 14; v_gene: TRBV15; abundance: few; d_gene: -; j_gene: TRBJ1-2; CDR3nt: TGTGCCACCAGCAGGTGGGCAGGGCCCGGTGGCTACACCTTC; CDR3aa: CATSRWAGPGGYTF
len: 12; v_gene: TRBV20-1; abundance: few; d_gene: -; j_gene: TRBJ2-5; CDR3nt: TGCAGTGCTAGAGGGCACCAAGAGACCCAGTACTTC; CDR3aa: CSARGHQETQYF
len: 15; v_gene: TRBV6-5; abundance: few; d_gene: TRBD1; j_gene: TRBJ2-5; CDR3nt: TGTGCCAGCAGCCCCGGGACAGGGGAGCAAGAGACCCAGTACTTC; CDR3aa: CASSPGTGEQETQYF
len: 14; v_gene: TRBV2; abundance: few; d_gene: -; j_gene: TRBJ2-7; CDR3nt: TGTGCCAGCAGTTGGCCTAGCGCGACCTACGAGCAGTACTTC; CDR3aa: CASSWPSATYEQYF
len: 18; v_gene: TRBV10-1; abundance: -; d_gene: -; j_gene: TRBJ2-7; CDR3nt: TGCGCCAGCAGAGCGAGGGACTGGTTGTGCTGGAGCTCCTACGAGCAGTACTTC; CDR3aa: CASRARDWLCWSSYEQYF
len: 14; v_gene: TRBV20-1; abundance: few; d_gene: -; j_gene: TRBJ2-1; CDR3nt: TGCAGTGCAAGACGGGGCCCCGCTACAAATGAGCAGTTCTTC; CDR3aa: CSARRGPATNEQFF
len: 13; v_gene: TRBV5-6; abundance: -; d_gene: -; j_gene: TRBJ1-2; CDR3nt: TGTGCCAGCAGCTTAAGTTCTATCTATGGCTACACCTTC; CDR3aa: CASSLSSIYGYTF
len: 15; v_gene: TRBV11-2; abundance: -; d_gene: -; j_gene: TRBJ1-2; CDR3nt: TGTGCCAGCAGCTTCGGGGCGGAGGGCAAAGTTGGCTACACCTTC; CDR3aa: CASSFGAEGKVGYTF
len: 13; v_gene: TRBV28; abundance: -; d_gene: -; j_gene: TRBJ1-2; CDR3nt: TGTGCCAGCAGCGATGCCCAAGCCTTCGGCTACACCTTC; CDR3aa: CASSDAQAFGYTF
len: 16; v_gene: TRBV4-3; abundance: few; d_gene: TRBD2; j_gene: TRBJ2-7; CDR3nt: TGCGCCAGCAGCCAAGACGGGGGGACTAGCGTAGGCGAGCAGTACTTC; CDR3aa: CASSQDGGTSVGEQYF
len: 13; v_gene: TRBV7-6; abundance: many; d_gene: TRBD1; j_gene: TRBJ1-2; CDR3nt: TGTGCCAGCAGCCTGGGACAGCTCTATGGCTACACCTTC; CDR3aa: CASSLGQLYGYTF
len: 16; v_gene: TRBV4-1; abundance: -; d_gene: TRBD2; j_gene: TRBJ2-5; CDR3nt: TGCGCCAGCAGCCCCGGCCCGCGGGGGGGACAAGAGACCCAGTACTTC; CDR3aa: CASSPGPRGGQETQYF
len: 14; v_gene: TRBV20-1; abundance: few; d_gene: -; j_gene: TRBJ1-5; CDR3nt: TGCAGTGCCACTAGACAGTCCAGCAATCAGCCCCAGCATTTT; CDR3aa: CSATRQSSNQPQHF
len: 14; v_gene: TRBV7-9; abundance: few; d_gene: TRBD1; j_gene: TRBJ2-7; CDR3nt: TGTGCCAGCAGTCCCGGGACAGGGGGCGGCGAGCAGTACTTC; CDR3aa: CASSPGTGGGEQYF
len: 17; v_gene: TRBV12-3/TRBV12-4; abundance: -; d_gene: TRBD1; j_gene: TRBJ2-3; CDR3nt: TGTGCCAGCAGTTCGCCCCAGGACAGGGGTGACACAGATACGCAGTATTTT; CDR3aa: CASSSPQDRGDTDTQYF
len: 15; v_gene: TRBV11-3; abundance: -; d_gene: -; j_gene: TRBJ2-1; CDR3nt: TGTGCCAGCAGCTCAGAGGGGAGCTCCTACAATGAGCAGTTCTTC; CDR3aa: CASSSEGSSYNEQFF
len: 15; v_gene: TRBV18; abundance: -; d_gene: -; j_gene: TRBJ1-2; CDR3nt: TGTGCCAGCTCACCAGGGGCAGGGGACGGCTATGGCTACACCTTC; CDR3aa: CASSPGAGDGYGYTF
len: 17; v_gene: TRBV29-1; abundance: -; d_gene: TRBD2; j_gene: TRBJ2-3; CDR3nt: TGCAGCGCTTCCTCTAGCGGGGGTTTCCTCTACACAGATACGCAGTATTTT; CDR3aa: CSASSSGGFLYTDTQYF
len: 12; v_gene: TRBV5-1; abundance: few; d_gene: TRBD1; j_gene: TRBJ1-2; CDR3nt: TGCGCCAGCAGCTGGGGACAGTATGGCTACACCTTC; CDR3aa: CASSWGQYGYTF
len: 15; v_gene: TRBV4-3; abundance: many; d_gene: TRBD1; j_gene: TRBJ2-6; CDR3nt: TGCGCCAGCAGTCCGGACAGGGCTGGGGCCAACGTCCTGACTTTC; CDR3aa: CASSPDRAGANVLTF
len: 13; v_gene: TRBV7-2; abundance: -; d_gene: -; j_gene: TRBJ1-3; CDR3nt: TGTGCCAGCAGCCAGAATGGGCGGAACACCATATATTTT; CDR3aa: CASSQNGRNTIYF
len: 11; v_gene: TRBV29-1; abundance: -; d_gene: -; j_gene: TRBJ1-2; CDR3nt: TGCAGCGCCGCGGGTAGCTATGGCTACACCTTC; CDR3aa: CSAAGSYGYTF
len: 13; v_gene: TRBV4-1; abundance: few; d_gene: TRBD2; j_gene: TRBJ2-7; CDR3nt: TGCGCCAGCAGTATAGCGGGGGAGTACGAGCAGTACTTC; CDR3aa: CASSIAGEYEQYF
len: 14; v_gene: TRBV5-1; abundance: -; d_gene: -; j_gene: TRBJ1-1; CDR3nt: TGCGCCAGCAGGTCCGGACAGCCAAACACTGAAGCTTTCTTT; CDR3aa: CASRSGQPNTEAFF
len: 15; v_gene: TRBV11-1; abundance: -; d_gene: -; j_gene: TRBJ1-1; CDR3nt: TGTGCCAGCAGCTCCCCCGGGGGTATGAACACTGAAGCTTTCTTT; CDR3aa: CASSSPGGMNTEAFF
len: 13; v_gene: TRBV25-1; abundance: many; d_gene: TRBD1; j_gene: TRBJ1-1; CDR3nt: TGTGCCAGCAGTGACCCCGGGACAGACCGGCGATGTTTT; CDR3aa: CASSDPGTDRRCF
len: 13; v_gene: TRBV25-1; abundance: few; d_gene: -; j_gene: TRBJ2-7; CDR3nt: TGTGCCAGCGCCCCCCCGGGGCCCTACGAGCAGTACTTC; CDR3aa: CASAPPGPYEQYF
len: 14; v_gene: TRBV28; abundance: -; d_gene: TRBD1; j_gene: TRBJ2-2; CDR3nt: TGTGCCAGCAGTTTGTGGACAGGGGCCGGGGAGCTGTTTTTT; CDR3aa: CASSLWTGAGELFF
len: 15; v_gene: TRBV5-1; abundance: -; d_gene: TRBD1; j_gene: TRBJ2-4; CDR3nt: TGCGCCAGCGCCGGTCCAGAGATACAGGGGACCATTCAGTACTTC; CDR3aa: CASAGPEIQGTIQYF
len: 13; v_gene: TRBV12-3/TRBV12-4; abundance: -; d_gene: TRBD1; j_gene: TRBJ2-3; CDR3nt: TGTGCCAGCAAGGTACAGGGGGGAGATACGCAGTATTTT; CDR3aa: CASKVQGGDTQYF
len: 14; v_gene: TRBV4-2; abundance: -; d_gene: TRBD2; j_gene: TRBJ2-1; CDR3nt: TGTGCCAGCAGCCTAGCGGGGGTATACAATGAGCAGTTCTTC; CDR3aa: CASSLAGVYNEQFF
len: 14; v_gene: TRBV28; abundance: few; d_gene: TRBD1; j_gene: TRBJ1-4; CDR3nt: TGTGCCAGCAGCACCGGGACAGTGAATGAAAAACTGTTTTTT; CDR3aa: CASSTGTVNEKLFF
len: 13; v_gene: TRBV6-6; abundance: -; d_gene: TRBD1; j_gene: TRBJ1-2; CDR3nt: TGTGCCAGCAGTTACCCAGGGGGCGATGGCTACACCTTC; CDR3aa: CASSYPGGDGYTF
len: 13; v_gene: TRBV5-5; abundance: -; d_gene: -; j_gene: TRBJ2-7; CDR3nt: TGTGCCAGCAGCTTCGACAGTACCTACGAGCAGTACTTC; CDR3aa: CASSFDSTYEQYF
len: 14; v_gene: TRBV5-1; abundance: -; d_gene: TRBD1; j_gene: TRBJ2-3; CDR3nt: TGCGCCAGCACTAGGGACAGTAGCACAGATACGCAGTATTTT; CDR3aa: CASTRDSSTDTQYF
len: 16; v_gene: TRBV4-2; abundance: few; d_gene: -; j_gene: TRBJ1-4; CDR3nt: TGTGCCAGCCCCCGACCGGCTCGAGCGGGAGATGAAAAACTGTTTTTT; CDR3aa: CASPRPARAGDEKLFF
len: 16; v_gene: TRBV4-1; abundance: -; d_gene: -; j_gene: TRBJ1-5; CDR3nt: TGCGCCAGCAGCCAAGATTGGGCACGTCATCCTCTCGCCCAGCATTTT; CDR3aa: CASSQDWARHPLAQHF
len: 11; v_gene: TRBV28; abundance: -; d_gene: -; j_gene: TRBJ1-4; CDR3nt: TGTGCCAGCAGTTTAATAGGAAAACTGTTTTTT; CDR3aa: CASSLIGKLFF
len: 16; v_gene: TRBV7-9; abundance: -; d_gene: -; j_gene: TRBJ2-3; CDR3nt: TGTGCCAGCAGCTCCCGAGGCACTCCTAGCACAGATACGCAGTATTTT; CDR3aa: CASSSRGTPSTDTQYF
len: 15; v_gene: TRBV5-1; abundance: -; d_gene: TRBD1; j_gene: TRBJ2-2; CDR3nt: TGCGCCAGCAGCTCGACAGGGGAGGCGACCGGGGAGCTGTTTTTT; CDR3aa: CASSSTGEATGELFF
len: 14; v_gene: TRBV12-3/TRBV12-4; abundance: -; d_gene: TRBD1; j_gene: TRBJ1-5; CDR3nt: TGTGCCAGCAGACCGGGACAGGGAAATCAGCCCCAGCATTTT; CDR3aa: CASRPGQGNQPQHF
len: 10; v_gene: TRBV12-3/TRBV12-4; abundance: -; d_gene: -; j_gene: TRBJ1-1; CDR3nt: TGTGCCAGCAGGGCCCGAAAAGCTTTCTTT; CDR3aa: CASRARKAFF
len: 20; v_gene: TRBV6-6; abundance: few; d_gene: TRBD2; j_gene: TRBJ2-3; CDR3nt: TGTGCCAGCAGTTACGCTATCGGGCGGGGGGGAGACCTTAGCACAGATACGCAGTATTTT; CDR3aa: CASSYAIGRGGDLSTDTQYF